The 2 T cell receptor beta chains listed next were all sequenced from one sample in a study of cytomegalovirus exposure and HLA in healthy donors (dated by TCRdb to about 2017). The library was built by means of the immunoSEQ multiplex PCR assay. A mixture of 60 forward primers for TCR Vbeta segments and 13 reverse primers for TCR Jbeta segments was used in the multiplex PCR. In its TCRdb copy, this immuneACCESS table keeps in-frame sequences only and misses some clones. Where compared with another copy, unresolved V genes explain less than half of these, and the others have no known cause. This sample lists about 260,000 clones; around four fifths were detected once. The top ten constitute 1.5% to 2.5% of the sample. Sequencing was performed on PBMCs. Every receptor here comes from a woman in her 40s in good health and CMV-seropositive.

V is TRBV7-9 and J is TRBJ1-1, with 7 nucleotides matching TRBD1. Germline CDR1 and CDR2: SEHNR and FQNEAQ (reference sequence). Trimming at V came to 6 bases and at J to 6 bases, leaving 7 bases not matched to a gene. The CDR3 runs to 13 residues. CDR3 bases: TGTGCCAGCAGTCCTGAGGGGGCGGCTGAAGCTTTCTTT. It translates to CASSPEGAAEAFF.

The count of this clone is one. The chain couples TRBV28 to TRBJ2-3; the match to TRBD2 covers 11 bases. V trimming: 5 bases; J trimming: 0 bases; junction bases outside the gene matches: 10. The CDR3 loop spans 18 amino acids. CDR1 and CDR2 from the germline V gene are MDHEN and SYDVKM. CDR3 region: CASSPMDRTSGSTDTQYF. The CDR3 bases are TGTGCCAGCAGTCCGATGGACCGGACTAGCGGGAGCACAGATACGCAGTATTTT.